This T cell receptor (beta chain) was found in a study of cytomegalovirus exposure and HLA in healthy donors (TCRdb year 2017). Turning to the overall study: According to a later analysis, the roughly 130 validation repertoires were produced on the same platform as the 700 or so repertoires of the first cohort. The study aimed to test whether signatures of past pathogen exposure could be identified by cataloging public T cell receptors. Besides the first cohort of 666 subjects, a separate validation cohort made up of about 120 different subjects was used. The study combined high-throughput TCR immunosequencing, statistical association of individual TCRs with disease status, and machine learning to predict cytomegalovirus infection status.

Broader findings and caveats from the paper: The study listed over 150 TCR beta chains as associated with cytomegalovirus. According to the authors, the approach could potentially be generalized to other disease states and immunological phenotypes. The classifier was reported to diagnose cytomegalovirus status with high specificity and sensitivity in both the original and validation cohorts. Most TCR sequences were observed very rarely across donors, whereas some public TCRs were present in many individuals. In vitro tests confirmed that a few of the cytomegalovirus-associated TCR beta chains recognize cytomegalovirus antigens. A later analysis had no HLA typing for the validation cohort, so co-occurrence there was scored across all 110 or so repertoires. A later analysis found that TCRs clustered in the first cohort also tended to co-occur in the 120 validation repertoires, with 94% of cluster scores above 0.

To note about this clone: Its binding antigen is unknown. No much larger clone exists at a distance of one base, and base qualities are not known.

The CDR3 sequence holds 15 residues, the cysteine and phenylalanine included. This entry keeps only the CDR3 DNA: 45 bases, framed from base 1. V drops 4 bases and J drops 3 bases, leaving 16 bases in between. The germline V gene encodes CDR1 KGHSH and CDR2 LQKENI. Libraries were built with the immunoSEQ multiplex PCR assay. The source study handled its data this way. To diagnose cytomegalovirus status from the catalog of TCR beta chain sequences, a statistical classification framework was built. TCRdb holds this immuneACCESS table with in-frame rearrangements only. Some clones are missing; in checked studies, unresolved V genes explain under half, and the rest has no known cause. V and J calls and clone size are as listed in that table; D and trimming were resolved from the DNA. The sample table holds over 250,000 clones, of which around 90% were seen once. The ten largest make up approximately 1.2% of the sample.

Donors formed part of the validation cohort, which comprised over a hundred subjects and was distinct from the first cohort of fewer than 750 subjects. The sequencing input was PBMCs. The clonotype was recovered from a woman aged 30 to 39 in good health and CMV-seropositive. The rearranged chain carries TRBV18 and TRBJ2-7, with a weak D call of TRBD1 (6 bases match). The sequenced DNA: TGTGCCAGCTCACTCTCCCACAGGGAGATCTACGAGCAGTACTTC. Its protein product is CASSLSHREIYEQYF.